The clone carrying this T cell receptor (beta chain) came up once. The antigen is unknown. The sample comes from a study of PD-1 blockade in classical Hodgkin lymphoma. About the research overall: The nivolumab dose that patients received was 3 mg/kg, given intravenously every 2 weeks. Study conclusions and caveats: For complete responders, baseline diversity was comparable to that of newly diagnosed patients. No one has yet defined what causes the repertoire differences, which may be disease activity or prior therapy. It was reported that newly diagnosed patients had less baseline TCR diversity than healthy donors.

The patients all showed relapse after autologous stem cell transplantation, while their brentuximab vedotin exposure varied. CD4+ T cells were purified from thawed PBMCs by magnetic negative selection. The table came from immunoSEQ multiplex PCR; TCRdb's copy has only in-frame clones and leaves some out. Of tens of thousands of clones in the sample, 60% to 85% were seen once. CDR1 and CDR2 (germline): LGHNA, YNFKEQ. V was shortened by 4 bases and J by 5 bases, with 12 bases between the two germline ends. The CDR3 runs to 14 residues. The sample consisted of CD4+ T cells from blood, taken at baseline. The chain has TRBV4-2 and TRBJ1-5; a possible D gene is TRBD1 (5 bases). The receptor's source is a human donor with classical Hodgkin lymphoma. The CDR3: CASSPGTGDQPQHF. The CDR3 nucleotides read TGTGCCAGCAGCCCTGGGACGGGGGATCAGCCCCAGCATTTT.